Each of the 6 T cell receptor beta chains below was sequenced from the same sample in a study of cytomegalovirus exposure and HLA in healthy donors. In the PCR, 60 Vbeta and 13 Jbeta primers were used. Here immunoSEQ multiplex PCR was the method, and the copy in TCRdb shows in-frame clones only, minus some. The sample features around 70,000 clones, with about 5% in its top ten. Sequencing was done on a sample of PBMCs. Receptors were obtained from a man aged 40-49 years in good health and CMV-seronegative.

This chain joins TRBV4-2 and TRBJ2-1; D is possibly TRBD2 (6 bases). The CDR3 is 15 residues long. Germline values: CDR1 LGHNA, CDR2 YNFKEQ. Between the trimmed V and J ends, which lost 2 bases and 2 bases, there was a span of 10 bases. The CDR3 sequence is CASSQLGGAYNEQFF. The CDR3 region has the DNA TGTGCCAGCAGCCAACTTGGCGGGGCCTACAATGAGCAGTTCTTC.

For the CDR3, the DNA is TGTGCCAGCAGCATGACTAGCGGGGGATCTGGCAATGAGCAGTTCTTC. It encodes CASSMTSGGSGNEQFF. This rearrangement joins TRBV7-9 to TRBJ2-1; 12 bases map to TRBD2. The V and J ends lost 5 bases and 6 bases, in that order; junction bases with no gene match: 8. This CDR3 contains 16 residues. Germline CDR1 and CDR2: SEHNR and FQNEAQ (reference sequence). Full variable domain (remainder filled in from reference TRBV7-9 and TRBJ2-1): DTGVSQNPRHKITKRGQNVTFRCDPISEHNRLYWYRQTLGQGPEFLTYFQNEAQLEKSRLLSDRFSAERPKGSFSTLEIQRTEQGDSAMYLCASSMTSGGSGNEQFFGPGTRLTVL.

V and J are TRBV4-3 and TRBJ1-2; maybe TRBD1 (5 bases). The CDR3 is made up of 13 amino acids. V was shortened by 0 bases and J by 7 bases, with 9 bases between the two germline ends. Germline CDR1 reads LGHNA; CDR2 reads YSLEER. In DNA form, the CDR3 reads TGCGCCAGCAGCCAAGACAGGGTGGGTGGCTACACCTTC. It codes for CASSQDRVGGYTF.

The chain has TRBV28 and TRBJ1-5, with 8 bases fitting TRBD1. The CDR3 has 15 amino acids. J lost 2 bases, V lost 6 bases, and 6 bases had no gene match. CDR1 and CDR2 from the germline V gene are MDHEN and SYDVKM. This chain's CDR3 is CASRTGGFRNQPQHF. The CDR3 DNA reads TGTGCCAGCAGAACAGGGGGGTTTCGCAATCAGCCCCAGCATTTT.

V gene TRBV6-6 combines with J gene TRBJ1-4, with 7 bases identical to TRBD1. Losses at the gene ends were 4 bases for V and 8 bases for J; bases not matched to a gene: 10. Germline values: CDR1 MNHNY, CDR2 SVGAGI (reference sequence). This CDR3 has 15 amino acids. The CDR3 nucleotides are TGTGCCAGCAGTTTCGGACAGGAAGCCGGGGAAAAACTGTTTTTT. Its translation: CASSFGQEAGEKLFF.

The J gene is TRBJ2-2, the V gene TRBV9; 9 nucleotides line up with TRBD2. From germline, CDR1 is SGDLS and CDR2 YYNGEE. This CDR3 contains 15 residues. V lost 2 bases, J lost 2 bases, and 1 base stayed unmatched. DNA for the CDR3: TGTGCCAGCAGCGTTAGCGGGAGTAACACCGGGGAGCTGTTTTTT. This gives the protein CASSVSGSNTGELFF.